One and the same sample provided the 32 T cell receptor beta chains below, sequenced in a study of blood T cell repertoires in COVID-19 (dated by TCRdb to about 2020). The method was the immunoSEQ multiplex PCR assay. Drawn from immuneACCESS, this table holds only the in-frame rearrangements with V and J called that TCRdb kept. Clones are partly lost; checked studies trace under half to an unresolved V gene and leave the rest unexplained. For this sample the table gives approximately 310,000 clones, of which roughly 84% were detected only once. 1% of the sample goes to the ten largest clones. The material sequenced was peripheral blood. All receptors derive from a man aged 45-65 years with active or convalescent COVID-19.

V and J are TRBV28 and TRBJ1-4, with D possibly being TRBD1 (6 bases). V lost 6 bases and J lost 0, with 11 bases in between. The CDR3 is 15 residues long. Germline loops: CDR1 MDHEN, CDR2 SYDVKM. CDR3 in amino acids: CASRSTGSTNEKLFF. DNA of the CDR3: TGTGCCAGCAGGTCTACAGGGTCAACTAATGAAAAACTGTTTTTT.

This clone was counted a few times. This rearrangement joins TRBV5-1 to TRBJ1-2, with TRBD1 matching 10 bases. CDR1 and CDR2 (germline): SGHRS, YFSETQ. The junction had 5 bases not matched to a gene; V was cut back by 5 bases and J by 4 bases. This CDR3 spans 14 amino acids. The CDR3 spells CASRPGQGTYGYTF. The CDR3 DNA reads TGCGCCAGCAGACCGGGACAGGGGACCTATGGCTACACCTTC. Complete variable domain (other parts from reference TRBV5-1 and TRBJ1-2): KAGVTQTPRYLIKTRGQQVTLSCSPISGHRSVSWYQQTPGQGLQFLFEYFSETQRNKGNFPGRFSGRQFSNSRSEMNVSTLELGDSALYLCASRPGQGTYGYTFGSGTRLTVV.

The chain carries TRBV28 and TRBJ1-1; tentative D call: TRBD1 (6 bases). Germline values: CDR1 MDHEN, CDR2 SYDVKM. The length of the CDR3 is 13 residues. Trimming removed 6 bases from V and 5 bases from J, with 13 bases in between. The CDR3 DNA reads TGTGCCAGCAGCTCTGGGGGCAGGACTGAAGCTTTCTTT. Translated: CASSSGGRTEAFF.

The chain is built from TRBV5-5 and TRBJ1-1, with D perhaps TRBD1 (5 bases). Looked up from germline, CDR1 is SGHKS and CDR2 is YYEKEE (reference sequence). CDR3 length equals 13 residues. Trimming left V 1 base short and J 1 base short, with 5 bases between. As DNA, the CDR3 is TGTGCCAGCAGCTTGAGGGGGAACACTGAAGCTTTCTTT. Its translation: CASSLRGNTEAFF.

As concerns this clone: Additional DNA sequences in this sample encode the identical CDR3. The rearrangement uses TRBV6-5 and TRBJ1-5, with 9 bases fitting TRBD1. The CDR3 runs 13 residues. Germline CDR1 and CDR2: MNHEY and SVGAGI. V was pared by 5 bases and J by 6 bases, with 2 bases of the junction left unmatched. The CDR3 DNA sequence: TGTGCCAGCAGTACAGGGGGCGGTCAGCCCCAGCATTTT. It yields the protein CASSTGGGQPQHF.

About this clone: The same CDR3 is also encoded by other DNA sequences in this sample. The chain has TRBV5-1 and TRBJ1-1, with D maybe TRBD1 (6 bases). V dropped 4 bases and J dropped 1 base, with 11 bases sitting between them. Germline V lookup: CDR1 SGHRS, CDR2 YFSETQ. This CDR3 is 14 amino acids long. CDR3 nucleotides: TGCGCCAGCAGCGTTGGACAGAGGAACACTGAAGCTTTCTTT. Amino acid sequence: CASSVGQRNTEAFF.

This chain connects TRBV11-2 to TRBJ1-4; D perhaps matches TRBD1 (5 bases). The CDR3 has 14 amino acids. The germline V gene encodes CDR1 SGHAT and CDR2 FQNNGV. Trimming took 3 bases from V and 8 from J, leaving 13 bases between them. The CDR3 spells CASSLSRVSEKLFF. The CDR3 coding sequence is TGTGCCAGCAGCTTGAGCAGGGTGAGCGAAAAACTGTTTTTT.

This clone was found once. This chain connects TRBV9 to TRBJ1-5; possible D gene TRBD1, 6 bases. The germline V gene has CDR1 SGDLS and CDR2 YYNGEE. The CDR3 has 15 amino acids. The germline V and J ends were trimmed by 0 bases and 3 bases, with 10 bases remaining between them. The CDR3 loop is CASSVEGGYNQPQHF. In DNA form, the CDR3 reads TGTGCCAGCAGCGTAGAAGGGGGTTACAATCAGCCCCAGCATTTT. Variable domain in full (rest from reference TRBV9 and TRBJ1-5): DSGVTQTPKHLITATGQRVTLRCSPRSGDLSVYWYQQSLDQGLQFLIQYYNGEERAKGNILERFSAQQFPDLHSELNLSSLELGDSALYFCASSVEGGYNQPQHFGDGTRLSIL.

The chain carries TRBV7-2 and TRBJ2-7; no clear D. CDR3 size: 13 residues. Looked up from germline, CDR1 is SGHTA and CDR2 is FQGNSA. V lost 5 bases and J lost 3, with 11 bases in between. CDR3 sequence: CASSPPSVYEQYF. Written as DNA, the CDR3 is TGTGCCAGCAGCCCCCCCAGCGTCTACGAGCAGTACTTC.

This chain joins TRBV29-1 and TRBJ1-1; D is ambiguous. Germline assignment: CDR1 SQVTM and CDR2 ANQGSEA. This CDR3 is 13 amino acids long. Deletions cut 4 bases from V and 0 bases from J, with 9 bases between. The CDR3, as DNA: TGCAGCGTTGGAGCAGGAATGAACACTGAAGCTTTCTTT. Protein sequence: CSVGAGMNTEAFF.

The V call is TRBV28, the J call TRBJ1-2, with TRBD1 matching 7 bases. This CDR3 is 14 amino acids long. From germline, CDR1 is MDHEN and CDR2 SYDVKM. Trimming removed 5 bases from V and 5 bases from J; junction bases left unmatched: 8. The DNA for the CDR3 is TGTGCCAGCAGTCCCGGACAGGTTCGATATGGCTACACCTTC. Translating it yields CASSPGQVRYGYTF.

J is TRBJ2-5 and V is TRBV5-4; TRBD2 matches 9 bases. Germline trimming cut 4 bases from V and 4 bases from J; bases unmatched to any gene: 8. The CDR3 covers 15 residues. Germline V lookup: CDR1 SGHNT, CDR2 YYREEE (reference sequence). The CDR3 protein is CASSGGGAGGETQYF. CDR3 nucleotides: TGTGCCAGCAGCGGCGGGGGGGCTGGAGGAGAGACCCAGTACTTC.

This clone was counted once. The chain recombines TRBV5-1 with TRBJ2-2, with D perhaps matching TRBD2 (5 bases). The CDR3 has 15 amino acids. Germline V lookup: CDR1 SGHRS, CDR2 YFSETQ. The germline V and J ends were trimmed by 4 bases and 6 bases, with 16 bases remaining between them. The CDR3 sequence: CASSPTHTGAGELFF. DNA for the CDR3: TGCGCCAGCAGCCCCACCCATACCGGGGCCGGGGAGCTGTTTTTT.

CDR3 amino acids: CASSQATGANVLTF. The DNA of the CDR3 is TGTGCCAGCAGCCAAGCTACTGGGGCCAACGTCCTGACTTTC. The rearrangement uses TRBV3-1 (or the pseudogene TRBV3-2) and TRBJ2-6; D is unresolved. The CDR3 sequence is 14 residues long. V lost 1 base, J lost 2 bases, and 3 bases lay in between. Germline V gene sequence: CDR1 LGHDT, CDR2 YNNKEL (reference sequence).

V gene TRBV27 combines with J gene TRBJ1-2; no firm D call. There are 13 residues in the CDR3. In germline, CDR1 is MNHEY, CDR2 SMNVEV (reference sequence). Trimming left V 6 bases short and J 4 bases short, with 12 bases between. The CDR3 nucleotides are TGTGCCAGCAGAGGAGAGCAGTCCTATGGCTACACCTTC. Translated, it gives CASRGEQSYGYTF.

This clone was detected only once. The chain links TRBV4-3 to TRBJ1-5; 7 bases fit TRBD1. The CDR3 has 16 residues. The V and J ends lost 2 bases and 3 bases, in that order; junction bases with no gene match: 7. Germline V gene data show CDR1 as LGHNA and CDR2 as YSLEER. The CDR3 region is CASSQQYGTDNQPQHF. The CDR3 nucleotides read TGCGCCAGCAGCCAACAATACGGGACAGACAATCAGCCCCAGCATTTT.

This chain joins TRBV2 and TRBJ1-2; TRBD1 is a possible D gene (5 bases). The CDR3 runs to 16 residues. V gave up 2 bases and J gave up 0 bases, with 13 bases separating them. CDR1 SNHLY and CDR2 FYNNEI come from the germline V gene. The CDR3 reads CASSEPHRPTNYGYTF. The CDR3, as DNA: TGTGCCAGCAGTGAACCCCACAGGCCCACTAACTATGGCTACACCTTC. Using reference TRBV2 and TRBJ1-2 for the parts outside the CDR3, the full variable domain is EPEVTQTPSHQVTQMGQEVILRCVPISNHLYFYWYRQILGQKVEFLVSFYNNEISEKSEIFDDQFSVERPDGSNFTLKIRSTKLEDSAMYFCASSEPHRPTNYGYTFGSGTRLTVV.

The chain combines TRBV4-2 with TRBJ2-4; 10 bases line up with TRBD2. This CDR3 is 14 amino acids long. From germline, CDR1 is LGHNA and CDR2 YNFKEQ. With 4 bases clipped from V and 8 bases from J, the junction kept 5 bases outside the gene matches. CDR3 in amino acids: CASSPGLAYDIQYF. In nucleotides, the CDR3 is TGTGCCAGCAGCCCGGGACTAGCGTACGACATTCAGTACTTC.

The chain is built from TRBV18 and TRBJ2-7; D is possibly TRBD2 (5 bases). Germline loops: CDR1 KGHSH, CDR2 LQKENI. CDR3 length: 14 amino acids. Trimming shortened V by 6 bases and J by 3 bases, and 15 bases separated the two germline ends. CDR3 region: CASSLPGLSYEQYF. DNA for the CDR3: TGTGCCAGCTCCCTGCCCGGACTTAGCTACGAGCAGTACTTC.

This chain links TRBV7-9 with TRBJ1-2; a possible D gene is TRBD1 (5 bases). Germline V gives CDR1 SEHNR, CDR2 FQNEAQ (reference sequence). CDR3 length: 13 residues. Trimming removed 5 bases at V and 8 bases at J, with 15 bases between. The CDR3 region has the DNA TGTGCCAGCAGCCAGGGACTGAGGATAGGCTACACCTTC. It encodes CASSQGLRIGYTF. The whole variable domain, remainder taken from reference TRBV7-9 and TRBJ1-2, is DTGVSQNPRHKITKRGQNVTFRCDPISEHNRLYWYRQTLGQGPEFLTYFQNEAQLEKSRLLSDRFSAERPKGSFSTLEIQRTEQGDSAMYLCASSQGLRIGYTFGSGTRLTVV.

The CDR3 DNA is TGTGCCAGCAGTGAAATTTTCAGGACAGGCCCCCAAGAGACCCAGTACTTC. Translating gives CASSEIFRTGPQETQYF. The rearrangement joins TRBV2 to TRBJ2-5; 7 bases align to TRBD1. The CDR3 sequence is 17 residues long. The J segment lost 1 base and the V segment lost 2 bases, leaving 10 bases of the junction unmatched. The germline V gene encodes CDR1 SNHLY and CDR2 FYNNEI.

In nucleotides, the CDR3 is TGTGCCAGCACTCGACAGGACTTGAACACTGAAGCTTTCTTT. It codes for CASTRQDLNTEAFF. The chain joins TRBV28 to TRBJ1-1; maybe TRBD1 (6 bases). This CDR3 has 14 amino acids. The ends were cut back, 7 bases at V and 0 bases at J, with 12 bases in the middle. The germline gives CDR1 MDHEN, CDR2 SYDVKM.

This rearrangement joins TRBV6-2 or TRBV6-3 to TRBJ1-5; D not resolved. From germline, CDR1 is MNHEY and CDR2 SVGEGT. Trimming left V 3 bases short and J 3 bases short, with 12 bases between. The CDR3 is 15 amino acids. The CDR3 nucleotides read TGTGCCAGCAGTTATTTAGGAGGGCCCAATCAGCCCCAGCATTTT. Encoded protein: CASSYLGGPNQPQHF.

The chain uses TRBV19 and TRBJ2-1, with 12 bases aligning to TRBD2. The CDR3 sequence is 17 residues long. Germline lookup yields CDR1 LNHDA and CDR2 SQIVND (reference sequence). The J segment lost 7 bases and the V segment lost 3 bases, leaving 10 bases of the junction unmatched. CDR3 protein: CASSITSTSGRINEQFF. Written as DNA, the CDR3 is TGTGCCAGTAGTATCACATCGACTAGCGGGAGAATTAATGAGCAGTTCTTC.

The chain joins TRBV28 to TRBJ1-2, with D perhaps matching TRBD1 (6 bases). The CDR3 extends over 14 amino acids. Per the germline V gene, CDR1 is MDHEN and CDR2 is SYDVKM. CDR3 in DNA: TGTGCATTGGGGGCCTCCCTCGGCGGCTATGGCTACACCTTC. This codes for CALGASLGGYGYTF.

This chain links TRBV3-1 (or the pseudogene TRBV3-2) with TRBJ1-1; D remains ambiguous. The germline gives CDR1 LGHDT, CDR2 YNNKEL (reference sequence). With 4 bases removed from V and 7 bases from J, the gap between germline ends came to 10 bases. CDR3 length: 12 amino acids. Here the CDR3 reads CASSLSGSEAFF. CDR3 bases: TGTGCCAGCAGCCTCTCGGGGAGTGAAGCTTTCTTT.

The rearrangement links TRBV14 to TRBJ1-4, with D possibly TRBD1 on 5 matching bases. Germline V gene lookup returns CDR1 SGHDN and CDR2 FVKESK. This CDR3 spans 15 amino acids. Trimming removed 1 base from V and 5 bases from J, with 11 bases in between. The CDR3 DNA reads as TGTGCCAGCAGCCAAGGGGGGGGAGTGAATGAAAAACTGTTTTTT. Translated, it gives CASSQGGGVNEKLFF. Full variable domain (rest looked up from reference TRBV14 and TRBJ1-4): EAGVTQFPSHSVIEKGQTVTLRCDPISGHDNLYWYRRVMGKEIKFLLHFVKESKQDESGMPNNRFLAERTGGTYSTLKVQPAELEDSGVYFCASSQGGGVNEKLFFGSGTQLSVL.

This clone was detected only a few times. V gene TRBV27 combines with J gene TRBJ1-4; a weak D match, TRBD1 (5 bases). V shed 2 bases and J shed 4 bases, with 8 bases lying between them. CDR1 and CDR2 (germline): MNHEY, SMNVEV (reference sequence). CDR3 length: 14 residues. CDR3 bases: TGTGCCAGCAGTTTAGGAGACAGTAATGAAAAACTGTTTTTT. Protein sequence: CASSLGDSNEKLFF.

The rearrangement links TRBV7-9 to TRBJ1-5; 7 positions match TRBD1. CDR1 and CDR2 from the germline V gene are SEHNR and FQNEAQ (reference sequence). V lost 5 bases to trimming and J lost 3 bases; unmatched junction nucleotides: 4. The CDR3 has 14 amino acids. The DNA for the CDR3 is TGTGCCAGCAGCCAAGGGACAGTCAATCAGCCCCAGCATTTT. It specifies CASSQGTVNQPQHF. The whole variable domain, remainder taken from reference TRBV7-9 and TRBJ1-5, is DTGVSQNPRHKITKRGQNVTFRCDPISEHNRLYWYRQTLGQGPEFLTYFQNEAQLEKSRLLSDRFSAERPKGSFSTLEIQRTEQGDSAMYLCASSQGTVNQPQHFGDGTRLSIL.

This sequence joins TRBV19 and TRBJ2-4, with TRBD2 matching over 7 bases. This CDR3 has 21 residues. V lost 3 bases to trimming and J lost 0 bases; unmatched junction nucleotides: 20. CDR1 is LNHDA and CDR2 is SQIVND in the germline V gene (reference sequence). CDR3 coding DNA: TGTGCCAGTAGTATGGGGACTATTCATTCCTCGGCGGGTTTAGCCAAAAACATTCAGTACTTC. This sequence encodes CASSMGTIHSSAGLAKNIQYF.

CDR3 DNA: TGTGCCAGCAGCGACTTCGGGACAGGGGGCCCGACTGGGGCCAACGTCCTGACTTTC. Its protein product is CASSDFGTGGPTGANVLTF. The genes are TRBV28 and TRBJ2-6; 12 bases fit TRBD1. CDR3 length equals 19 residues. J was trimmed by 2 bases and V by 6 bases; bases with no gene match: 11. Germline V gene lookup returns CDR1 MDHEN and CDR2 SYDVKM.

This CDR3 is CASRDWGYTF. CDR3 in DNA: TGTGCCAGTAGGGACTGGGGCTACACCTTC. The chain joins TRBV19 to TRBJ1-2; D not resolved. V lost 6 bases, J lost 8 bases, and 7 bases lay in between. The length of the CDR3 is 10 residues. The germline CDR1 and CDR2 sequences are LNHDA and SQIVND (reference sequence).